The rows below give T cell receptor beta chains drawn from one sample of a study of beta chain features in type 1 diabetes. The assay was immunoSEQ multiplex PCR, and TCRdb's table has in-frame clones only and misses some. The sample holds hundreds of thousands of clones, about 14% seen once. Sequencing input: naive CD4+ T cells from blood. The receptors stem from a young man with type 1 diabetes. Each CDR3 is given with its conserved first and last residue. D genes are given only for firm matches. Clone size is shown for a subset of rows, as once, few, many or a class of expanded clone.

cdr3_aa | cdr3_nt | v_call | clone_size | d_call | j_call
CASSNSLENEQFF | TGTGCCAGCTCCAATTCCCTGGAAAATGAGCAGTTCTTC | TRBV18 | - | - | TRBJ2-1
CASSLTGLNTGELFF | TGTGCCAGCAGCTTGACAGGATTGAACACCGGGGAGCTGTTTTTT | TRBV5-6 | - | - | TRBJ2-2
CASSSRLAGYNEQFF | TGTGCCAGCAGCTCTCGACTAGCGGGGTACAATGAGCAGTTCTTC | TRBV7-3 | few | TRBD2 | TRBJ2-1
CASSQDPGGDIIIYGYTF | TGTGCCAGCAGCCAAGATCCAGGGGGAGATATTATAATCTATGGCTACACCTTC | TRBV4-2 | - | TRBD1 | TRBJ1-2
CSVPALGIPYEQYF | TGCAGCGTTCCTGCCTTGGGGATCCCCTACGAGCAGTACTTC | TRBV29-1 | few | - | TRBJ2-7
CASSSPWTSGSNEQFF | TGTGCCAGCAGTTCGCCATGGACTAGCGGGAGTAATGAGCAGTTCTTC | TRBV6-5 | - | TRBD2 | TRBJ2-1
CASSGQPGGTGELFF | TGTGCCAGCAGCGGACAACCGGGAGGCACCGGGGAGCTGTTTTTT | TRBV6-5 | - | TRBD2 | TRBJ2-2
CASSRIRSDGGEQYF | TGTGCCAGCAGCAGAATAAGGTCAGATGGGGGCGAGCAGTACTTC | TRBV6-6 | few | - | TRBJ2-7
CSVGKIPGFNTEAFF | TGCAGCGTTGGCAAAATCCCAGGGTTCAACACTGAAGCTTTCTTT | TRBV29-1 | - | - | TRBJ1-1
CASSYSGQGSYEQYF | TGTGCCAGCAGTTACTCGGGACAGGGGTCCTACGAGCAGTACTTC | TRBV6-6 | - | TRBD1 | TRBJ2-7
CASSYSAEIGSQPQHF | TGTGCCAGCAGTTACTCGGCCGAAATTGGGAGTCAGCCCCAGCATTTT | TRBV6-5 | - | - | TRBJ1-5
CASSLVVGYTF | TGTGCCAGCAGCTTGGTAGTTGGCTACACCTTC | TRBV5-7 | - | - | TRBJ1-2
CASSSSGTGGTRETQYF | TGTGCCAGCAGCTCAAGCGGGACAGGGGGCACCCGAGAGACCCAGTACTTC | TRBV9 | few | TRBD1 | TRBJ2-5
CASSFPPGTGGPLAKNIQYF | TGTGCCAGCAGCTTTCCCCCCGGGACAGGGGGCCCCCTAGCCAAAAACATTCAGTACTTC | TRBV7-8 | few | TRBD1 | TRBJ2-4
CASSRTRISNQPQHF | TGCGCCAGCAGCAGGACACGGATTAGCAATCAGCCCCAGCATTTT | TRBV4-1 | - | - | TRBJ1-5
CASSFGGPGQGSYEQYF | TGCGCCAGCAGCTTTGGGGGGCCGGGACAGGGATCCTACGAGCAGTACTTC | TRBV5-1 | - | TRBD1 | TRBJ2-7
CASSLAQPRTDTQYF | TGTGCCAGCAGCTTAGCTCAGCCTCGCACAGATACGCAGTATTTT | TRBV7-2 | - | - | TRBJ2-3
CASSALAGRIYEQYF | TGTGCCAGCAGTGCTCTAGCGGGGAGGATCTACGAGCAGTACTTC | TRBV28 | - | TRBD2 | TRBJ2-7
CASSPQTGRTEAFF | TGTGCCAGCAGCCCCCAGACAGGGCGGACTGAAGCTTTCTTT | TRBV7-2 | - | TRBD1 | TRBJ1-1
CASSLRLAGASSGSYEQYF | TGCGCCAGCAGCCTTAGATTAGCGGGAGCGTCTTCAGGCTCCTACGAGCAGTACTTC | TRBV5-1 | few | TRBD2 | TRBJ2-7
CASSQYGGDENQPQHF | TGTGCCAGCAGCCAGTACGGGGGCGATGAAAATCAGCCCCAGCATTTT | TRBV5-6 | few | - | TRBJ1-5
CASSLRSSGANVLTF | TGTGCCAGCAGTCTTCGATCGTCAGGGGCCAACGTCCTGACTTTC | TRBV28 | - | - | TRBJ2-6
CATRGNEQFF | TGTGCCACACGGGGGAATGAGCAGTTCTTC | TRBV6-5 | - | - | TRBJ2-1
CAWSVWVGNTGELFF | TGTGCCTGGAGTGTCTGGGTAGGGAACACCGGGGAGCTGTTTTTT | TRBV30 | few | - | TRBJ2-2
CASAGGQGINQPQHF | TGTGCCAGCGCCGGGGGACAGGGTATCAATCAGCCCCAGCATTTT | TRBV18 | - | TRBD1 | TRBJ1-5
CASSQINSNQPQHF | TGCGCCAGCAGCCAAATAAATAGCAATCAGCCCCAGCATTTT | TRBV4-1 | - | - | TRBJ1-5
CAWAAGHGTFNYGYTF | TGTGCCTGGGCTGCGGGACACGGAACATTTAACTATGGCTACACCTTC | TRBV30 | - | - | TRBJ1-2
CASSPQGAGNQPQHF | TGCGCCAGCAGCCCCCAGGGGGCCGGCAATCAGCCCCAGCATTTT | TRBV5-1 | few | TRBD1 | TRBJ1-5
CSVAITIRATSSVSTEAFF | TGCAGCGTTGCGATTACCATCCGGGCCACGTCAAGCGTTAGCACTGAAGCTTTCTTT | TRBV29-1 | - | - | TRBJ1-1
CASSSGLAESYNEQFF | TGTGCCAGCAGCTCGGGACTAGCGGAATCCTACAATGAGCAGTTCTTC | TRBV5-6 | few | TRBD2 | TRBJ2-1
CSAPQITEAFF | TGCAGTGCTCCCCAAATTACTGAAGCTTTCTTT | TRBV20-1 | - | - | TRBJ1-1
CASSYRLAGGNEQFF | TGTGCCAGCAGTTACAGACTAGCGGGCGGCAATGAGCAGTTCTTC | TRBV27 | - | TRBD2 | TRBJ2-1
CASSLSSGYNEQFF | TGCGCCAGCAGCTTAAGTAGCGGATACAATGAGCAGTTCTTC | TRBV5-1 | once | - | TRBJ2-1
CASSQTGTENYEQYF | TGCGCCAGCAGCCAAACCGGGACGGAGAACTACGAGCAGTACTTC | TRBV5-1 | few | - | TRBJ2-7
CAWSVRSGREQFF | TGTGCCTGGAGTGTACGGTCTGGAAGGGAGCAGTTCTTC | TRBV30 | - | - | TRBJ2-1
CASSSPGWYYNEQFF | TGTGCCAGCAGCTCCCCGGGGTGGTACTACAATGAGCAGTTCTTC | TRBV7-9 | few | - | TRBJ2-1
CASTRGVQDEQYF | TGTGCCAGCACCCGCGGGGTCCAGGACGAGCAGTACTTC | TRBV7-9 | few | - | TRBJ2-7
CASSLGERDRNYGYTF | TGTGCCAGCAGCTTAGGAGAGAGGGACCGGAACTATGGCTACACCTTC | TRBV7-9 | few | - | TRBJ1-2
CASSLEDEQYF | TGTGCCAGCAGCTTAGAGGACGAGCAGTACTTC | TRBV5-8 | - | - | TRBJ2-7
CSVVSPETQYF | TGCAGCGTTGTCTCCCCGGAGACCCAGTACTTC | TRBV29-1 | few | - | TRBJ2-5
CASSLTGSNYGYTF | TGTGCCAGCAGTTTAACAGGGTCTAACTATGGCTACACCTTC | TRBV28 | - | - | TRBJ1-2
CASSLADGIEQFF | TGTGCCAGCAGCTTAGCAGACGGGATCGAGCAGTTCTTC | TRBV7-2 | few | - | TRBJ2-1
CASRPRYQETQYF | TGTGCCAGCAGGCCTCGGTACCAAGAGACCCAGTACTTC | TRBV27 | - | - | TRBJ2-5
CASSSCSPHSNEQYF | TGTGCCAGCAGCTCCTGCTCCCCACACTCCAACGAGCAGTACTTC | TRBV5-7 | - | - | TRBJ2-7
CASSERGEKLFF | TGTGCCAGCAGTGAAAGGGGGGAAAAACTGTTTTTT | TRBV2 | - | - | TRBJ1-4
CASSLGSGWPEQFF | TGCGCCAGCAGCTTGGGCTCAGGATGGCCGGAGCAGTTCTTC | TRBV5-1 | - | - | TRBJ2-1
CASSQALGGRGANVLTF | TGCGCCAGCAGCCAGGCCTTGGGGGGGCGTGGGGCCAACGTCCTGACTTTC | TRBV4-1 | - | - | TRBJ2-6
CASSQDQGMGDEQFF | TGCGCCAGCAGCCAAGATCAGGGGATGGGCGATGAGCAGTTCTTC | TRBV4-1 | few | - | TRBJ2-1
CASSQNPGTAFEKLFF | TGCGCCAGCAGCCAAAATCCCGGGACAGCTTTTGAAAAACTGTTTTTT | TRBV4-3 | - | TRBD1 | TRBJ1-4
CASSIQVHRGEQYF | TGTGCCAGTAGTATACAGGTACACCGCGGAGAGCAGTACTTC | TRBV19 | - | - | TRBJ2-7